This T cell receptor beta chain was recorded in a study of cytomegalovirus exposure and HLA in healthy donors. Regarding this clone: Its antigen is still unknown.

The length of the CDR3 is 14 residues. Germline CDR1 KGHSH, CDR2 LQKENI. V lost 6 bases to trimming and J lost 2 bases, with 10 bases between them. Primers: 60 Vbeta forward and 13 Jbeta reverse. Only in-frame clones appear in the TCRdb table, and some are missing; sequencing was by immunoSEQ multiplex PCR. This sample has around 120,000 clones, with about 70% found just once. General observations from the study: Rare TCR sequences predominated, though certain public TCRs were found in many donors. One later analysis reportedly identified an Asian-associated ancestry cluster that showed fewer N-insertions than the approximately 700-donor mean. There were some V segments, including TRBV6-2 and TRBV6-3, excluded as indistinguishable. CMV serostatus stood as the only immune exposure information on hand.

The chain joins TRBV18 to TRBJ2-2; D call uncertain. The sequence was collected from a middle-aged woman in good health and CMV-seronegative. The sample taken for sequencing was PBMCs. CDR3 loop: CASSQVTNTGELFF. As DNA, the CDR3 is TGTGCCAGCTCCCAGGTCACCAACACCGGGGAGCTGTTTTTT.